This T cell receptor (beta chain) was captured by sequencing in a study of shared T cell receptors in the human thymus. Sequencing used immunoSEQ multiplex PCR; TCRdb keeps in-frame clones, though not all of them. The data show 55,000 to 75,000 clones, with roughly 96% seen just once and about 0.036% held by the top ten. This CDR3 is built from 10 residues. CDR1 is SGHVS and CDR2 is FQNEAQ in the germline V gene. V was shortened by 5 bases and J by 15 bases, with 11 bases between the two germline ends. The chain employs TRBV7-8 and TRBJ2-1, with D hard to call. The sequenced sample consisted of thymocytes. This sequence was found in a human donor. CDR3 nucleotide sequence: TGTGCCAGCAGCCCAGTGAATCCGTTCTTC. Translation gives CASSPVNPFF. The full variable domain, in which reference TRBV7-8 and TRBJ2-1 provide the parts outside the CDR3, is GAGVSQSPRYKVAKRGQDVALRCDPISGHVSLFWYQQALGQGPEFLTYFQNEAQLDKSGLPSDRFFAERPEGSVSTLKIQRTQQEDSAVYLCASSPVNPFFGPGTRLTVL.